This TCR beta chain was retrieved from a study of blood T cell repertoires in COVID-19. Trimming took off 7 bases at V and 7 bases at J, with 17 bases between the two ends. Germline V gene lookup returns CDR1 MNHEY and CDR2 SVGAGI. This CDR3 contains 14 residues. Under the authors' procedure: Amplified reference gene primers provided the basis for estimating nucleated cell counts. Some clones are missing from TCRdb's copy, which holds only in-frame ones; the method was immunoSEQ multiplex PCR. The DNA was the basis for D and trimming; V, J and clone size are from that table. The repertoire holds about 19,000 clones, about 88% seen once, with roughly 10% in the top ten.

The source of this sequence is a human donor in a cohort sampled during active COVID-19. The chain has TRBV6-5 and TRBJ1-5, with D maybe TRBD1 (5 bases). Input material: peripheral blood. The CDR3 DNA sequence: TGTGCCAGCACGCCCCTTGGGGCTAAACAGCCCCAGCATTTT. This codes for CASTPLGAKQPQHF.